This T cell receptor beta chain appears in the sequencing data of a study of blood T cell repertoires in COVID-19. Looking at the study overall: The United States, Italy and Spain supplied acute and convalescent COVID-19 samples. In each case, the material was cDNA or gDNA derived from T cells, B-cell-depleted T cells, or PBMCs.

Authors' processing steps: Reference gene primer amplification gave estimated nucleated cell counts. Sequenced by immunoSEQ multiplex PCR; TCRdb stores in-frame clones only, minus some. V, J and clone size were drawn from that table, and D and trimming were deduced from the DNA. Seen here are more than 120,000 clones, approximately 90% observed once, and the top ten hold 28%. The V gene lost 6 bases and the J gene lost 3 bases, with 11 bases spanning the gap. The CDR3 runs 14 residues. Germline CDR1 reads SGHDN; CDR2 reads FVKESK. This chain joins TRBV14 and TRBJ2-2; tentatively, D is TRBD2 (5 bases). The sequenced material came from peripheral blood. This sequence was found in a human donor in a cohort sampled during active COVID-19. For the CDR3, the DNA is TGTGCCAGCAGATATACTAGTTACACCGGGGAGCTGTTTTTT. Amino acid sequence: CASRYTSYTGELFF.